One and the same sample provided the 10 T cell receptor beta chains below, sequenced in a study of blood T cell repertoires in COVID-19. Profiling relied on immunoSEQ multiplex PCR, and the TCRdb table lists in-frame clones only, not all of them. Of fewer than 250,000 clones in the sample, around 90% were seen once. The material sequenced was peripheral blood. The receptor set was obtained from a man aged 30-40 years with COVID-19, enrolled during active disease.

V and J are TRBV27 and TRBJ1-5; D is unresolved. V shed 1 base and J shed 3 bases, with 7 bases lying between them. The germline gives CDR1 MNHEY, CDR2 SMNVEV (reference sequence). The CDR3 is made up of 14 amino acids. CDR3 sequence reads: CASSLYAVNQPQHF. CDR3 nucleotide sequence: TGTGCCAGCAGTTTATATGCGGTCAATCAGCCCCAGCATTTT.

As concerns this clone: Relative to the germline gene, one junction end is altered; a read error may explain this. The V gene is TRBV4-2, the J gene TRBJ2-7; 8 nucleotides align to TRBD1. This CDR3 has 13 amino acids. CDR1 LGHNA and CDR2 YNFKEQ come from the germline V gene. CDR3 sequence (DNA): TGTGCCAGCAGCCAATCTTCTGGACAGGGTATTCTCTTC. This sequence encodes CASSQSSGQGILF.

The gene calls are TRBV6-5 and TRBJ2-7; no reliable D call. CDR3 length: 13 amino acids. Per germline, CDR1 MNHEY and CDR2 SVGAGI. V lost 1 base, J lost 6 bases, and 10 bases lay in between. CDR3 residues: CASSYFRSPEQYF. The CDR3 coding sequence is TGTGCCAGCAGTTACTTTCGTAGCCCCGAGCAGTACTTC.

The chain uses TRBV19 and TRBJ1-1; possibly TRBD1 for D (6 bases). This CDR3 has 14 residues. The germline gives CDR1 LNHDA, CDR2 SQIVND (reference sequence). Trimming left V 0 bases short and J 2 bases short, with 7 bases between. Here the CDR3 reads CASSIEGANTEAFF. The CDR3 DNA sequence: TGTGCCAGTAGTATAGAGGGGGCTAACACTGAAGCTTTCTTT.

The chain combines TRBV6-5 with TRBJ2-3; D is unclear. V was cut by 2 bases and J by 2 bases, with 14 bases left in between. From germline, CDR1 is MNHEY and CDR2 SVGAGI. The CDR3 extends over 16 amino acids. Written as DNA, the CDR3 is TGTGCCAGCAGTTACGGCAGCCTGGGCCACACAGATACGCAGTATTTT. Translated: CASSYGSLGHTDTQYF.

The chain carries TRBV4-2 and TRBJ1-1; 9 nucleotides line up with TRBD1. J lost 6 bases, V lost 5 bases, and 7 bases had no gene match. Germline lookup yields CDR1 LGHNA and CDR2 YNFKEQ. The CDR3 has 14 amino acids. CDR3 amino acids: CASSSGTGFPEAFF. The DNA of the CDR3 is TGTGCCAGCAGCTCCGGGACAGGGTTCCCTGAAGCTTTCTTT.

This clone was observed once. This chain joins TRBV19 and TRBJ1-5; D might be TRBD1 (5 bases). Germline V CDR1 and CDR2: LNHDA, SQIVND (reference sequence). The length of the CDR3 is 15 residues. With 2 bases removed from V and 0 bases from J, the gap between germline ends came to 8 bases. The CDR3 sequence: CASSINRYSNQPQHF. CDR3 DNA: TGTGCCAGTAGTATAAACAGGTATAGCAATCAGCCCCAGCATTTT. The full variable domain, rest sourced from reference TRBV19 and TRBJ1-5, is DGGITQSPKYLFRKEGQNVTLSCEQNLNHDAMYWYRQDPGQGLRLIYYSQIVNDFQKGDIAEGYSVSREKKESFPLTVTSAQKNPTAFYLCASSINRYSNQPQHFGDGTRLSIL.

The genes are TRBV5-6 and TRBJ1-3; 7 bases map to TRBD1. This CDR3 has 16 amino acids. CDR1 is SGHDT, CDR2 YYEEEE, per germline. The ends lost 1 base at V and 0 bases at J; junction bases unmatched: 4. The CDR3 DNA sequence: TGTGCCAGCAGCTTGCAGGGGGTATACTCTGGAAACACCATATATTTT. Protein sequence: CASSLQGVYSGNTIYF.

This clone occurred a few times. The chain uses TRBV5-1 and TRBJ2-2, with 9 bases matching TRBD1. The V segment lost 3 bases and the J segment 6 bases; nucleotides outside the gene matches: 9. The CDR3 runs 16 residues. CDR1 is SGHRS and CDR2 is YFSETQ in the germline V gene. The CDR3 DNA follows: TGCGCCAGCAGCTCCCTACAGGGGGCTGGTGCCGGGGAGCTGTTTTTT. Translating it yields CASSSLQGAGAGELFF. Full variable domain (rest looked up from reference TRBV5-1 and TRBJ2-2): KAGVTQTPRYLIKTRGQQVTLSCSPISGHRSVSWYQQTPGQGLQFLFEYFSETQRNKGNFPGRFSGRQFSNSRSEMNVSTLELGDSALYLCASSSLQGAGAGELFFGEGSRLTVL.

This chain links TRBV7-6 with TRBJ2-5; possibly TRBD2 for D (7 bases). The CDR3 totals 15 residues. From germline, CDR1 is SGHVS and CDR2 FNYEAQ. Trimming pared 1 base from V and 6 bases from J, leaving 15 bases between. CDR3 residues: CASSLGGGRGQTQYF. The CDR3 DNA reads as TGTGCCAGCAGCTTAGGGGGGGGCAGGGGCCAGACCCAGTACTTC.